The 9 T cell receptor beta chains below all came from one sample that was sequenced in a study of T cells in Graves' hyperthyroidism and ophthalmopathy. RNA transcripts yielded amplified TCR beta CDR3 regions. HTBI primers were the set used in a first-round RT-PCR of the TCR CDR3. MiXCR was run by TCRdb on the multiplex PCR reads, yielding one entry per CDR3 protein. The profile covers roughly 660,000 distinct CDR3 sequences, with about 18% appearing a single time and around 15% taken by the ten largest. The sequencing sample was made of blood. The receptors derive from a man in his fifties or sixties with Graves' hyperthyroidism.

This clonotype was picked up a small number of times. V and J are TRBV9 and TRBJ2-1, with a possible D match to TRBD1 (5 bases). The V gene's germline CDR1 is SGDLS and CDR2 YYNGEE. The CDR3 has 17 amino acids. Trimming shortened V by 4 bases and J by 8 bases, and 25 bases separated the two germline ends. The CDR3 spells CASSPTVSRVPRDEQFF. The CDR3 nucleotides read TGTGCCAGCAGCCCTACGGTGTCCAGGGTACCAAGGGATGAGCAGTTCTTC.

The sample holds a few counts of this clonotype. The CDR3 is CASSTRTGPYGYTF. The CDR3 nucleotides read TGTGCCAGCAGTACGCGGACGGGCCCCTATGGCTACACCTTC. The chain recombines TRBV12-3 or TRBV12-4 with TRBJ1-2; D gene ambiguous. The CDR3 loop spans 14 amino acids. The germline V and J ends were trimmed by 5 bases and 4 bases, with 14 bases remaining between them.

Many counts were recorded for this clonotype. This chain links TRBV10-3 with TRBJ2-3; D is ambiguous. Per the germline V gene, CDR1 is ENHRY and CDR2 is SYGVKD. CDR3 size: 11 residues. Between the trimmed V and J ends, which lost 1 base and 5 bases, there was a span of 1 base. The CDR3 region is CAISELDTQYF. As DNA, the CDR3 is TGTGCCATCAGTGAGTTAGATACGCAGTATTTT.

This clonotype has only a few counts. V and J are TRBV15 and TRBJ1-5; D unresolved. From germline, CDR1 is LNHNV and CDR2 YYDKDF (reference sequence). The germline V and J ends were trimmed by 0 bases and 4 bases, with 10 bases remaining between them. CDR3 length equals 15 residues. As DNA, the CDR3 is TGTGCCACCAGCAGAGAAGGCCAGCCAAATCAGCCCCAGCATTTT. Protein product: CATSREGQPNQPQHF.

This clonotype was seen many times. This chain joins TRBV6-2 or TRBV6-3 and TRBJ1-2, with D possibly matching TRBD1 (5 bases). This CDR3 contains 13 residues. The germline CDR1 and CDR2 sequences are MNHEY and SVGEGT. V was cut by 4 bases and J by 6 bases, with 12 bases left in between. The CDR3 spells CASSFDSFDGYTF. CDR3 nucleotides: TGTGCCAGCAGTTTTGACAGCTTCGATGGCTACACCTTC.

This rearrangement joins TRBV12-3 or TRBV12-4 to TRBJ2-6; D gene unclear. Trimming removed 3 bases at V and 0 bases at J, with 12 bases between. There are 17 residues in the CDR3. The CDR3 region is CASSFTQDLSGANVLTF. CDR3 in DNA: TGTGCCAGCAGTTTTACTCAGGACCTCTCTGGGGCCAACGTCCTGACTTTC.

This clonotype was counted many times. The chain links TRBV7-2 to TRBJ2-3; weak D call: TRBD1 (5 bases). This CDR3 region has 14 residues. In germline, CDR1 is SGHTA, CDR2 FQGNSA. Trimming shortened V by 1 base and J by 1 base, and 6 bases separated the two germline ends. DNA of the CDR3: TGTGCCAGCAGCTTAGTCAGGGGCACAGATACGCAGTATTTT. It yields the protein CASSLVRGTDTQYF.

The chain recombines TRBV28 with TRBJ2-5; 12 bases agree with TRBD2. CDR1 MDHEN and CDR2 SYDVKM come from the germline V gene. The CDR3 is 15 residues long. V lost 2 bases and J lost 7; bases outside the gene matches: 5. The CDR3 sequence: CASSLRLAGEGTQYF. CDR3 coding DNA: TGTGCCAGCAGTTTAAGACTAGCGGGAGAGGGGACCCAGTACTTC.

The chain recombines TRBV20-1 with TRBJ2-7, with TRBD2 identical over 13 bases. CDR1 is DFQATT, CDR2 SNEGSKA, per germline (reference sequence). V was clipped by 5 bases and J by 2 bases; unmatched bases: 6. CDR3 length equals 15 residues. Here the CDR3 DNA reads TGCAGTGCTCACCGGACTAGCGGGGGACCCTACGAGCAGTACTTC. It codes for CSAHRTSGGPYEQYF.